Listed here are 28 T cell receptor beta chains from one sample, sequenced in a study of response to subunit inactivated influenza vaccine. MiXCR was run by TCRdb on the RT-PCR reads, yielding one entry per CDR3 protein. The table has around 850,000 distinct CDR3 sequences, about 18% seen once; the top ten hold 9.5% to 13%. The sequences come from PBMCs from blood, collected 5 days after vaccination. These receptors all come from a man between 50 and 59 years old who received an inactivated influenza vaccine.

V and J are TRBV20-1 and TRBJ2-5; unclear D gene. Germline V gene sequence: CDR1 DFQATT, CDR2 SNEGSKA (reference sequence). Trimming removed 5 bases from V and 4 bases from J, with 14 bases in between. The CDR3 totals 13 residues. The CDR3 is CSALRLGRETQYF. CDR3 nucleotides: TGCAGTGCTCTTAGGCTGGGCAGAGAGACCCAGTACTTC.

The chain is built from TRBV6-1 and TRBJ1-3; D gene unclear. V was shortened by 7 bases and J by 0 bases, with 7 bases between the two germline ends. The germline V gene has CDR1 MNHNS and CDR2 SASEGT. The CDR3 spans 13 residues. This CDR3 reads CASKESSGNTIYF. CDR3 nucleotides: TGTGCCAGCAAGGAAAGCTCTGGAAACACCATATATTTT.

At least ten counts were recorded for this clonotype. The genes are TRBV12-3 or TRBV12-4 and TRBJ2-3, with a tentative D call TRBD1 (6 bases). The V and J ends lost 10 bases and 7 bases respectively, with 21 bases between them. The CDR3 spans 14 residues. CDR3 amino acids: CATSRGNHANTQYF. In DNA form, the CDR3 reads TGTGCCACCTCGAGGGGGAACCACGCGAATACGCAGTATTTT.

The gene calls are TRBV7-8 and TRBJ2-4; perhaps TRBD1 as D (7 bases). The CDR3 covers 13 residues. Trimming took 1 base from V and 15 from J, leaving 16 bases between them. Germline loops: CDR1 SGHVS, CDR2 FQNEAQ. The CDR3 region has the DNA TGTGCCAGCAGCTTAGGCAGGGGGGAAGTCCGGTACTTC. This codes for CASSLGRGEVRYF.

Only a few counts were recorded for this clonotype. The chain joins TRBV29-1 to TRBJ2-7; D unresolved. Germline CDR1 is SQVTM and CDR2 is ANQGSEA. Trimming cost V 5 bases and J 2 bases, with 10 bases left between them. The CDR3 loop spans 12 amino acids. The CDR3 nucleotides read TGCAGCGTTTGGACGGCCACCTACGAGCAGTACTTC. It encodes CSVWTATYEQYF.

This chain links TRBV7-2 with TRBJ2-6; TRBD1 agrees at 7 bases. Looked up from germline, CDR1 is SGHTA and CDR2 is FQGNSA. J lost 0 bases, V lost 6 bases, and 8 bases had no gene match. The CDR3 has 17 amino acids. The CDR3 region has the DNA TGTGCCAGCAGAAGGGGACAGTTCCTCTCTGGGGCCAACGTCCTGACTTTC. This gives the protein CASRRGQFLSGANVLTF.

This clonotype was detected ten times or more. The rearrangement links TRBV20-1 to TRBJ2-1; 10 bases are a match to TRBD1. Germline CDR1 and CDR2: DFQATT and SNEGSKA (reference sequence). The CDR3 loop spans 17 amino acids. V lost 3 bases and J lost 7; bases outside the gene matches: 15. CDR3 DNA: TGCAGTGCTAGGCCGCTTCCGGGACAGGGGCACGAAAATGAGCAGTTCTTC. Translated, it gives CSARPLPGQGHENEQFF.

This clonotype was counted a few times. This chain uses TRBV2 with TRBJ1-5; no reliable D call. Germline V gene lookup returns CDR1 SNHLY and CDR2 FYNNEI. Between the trimmed V and J ends, which lost 1 base and 6 bases, there was a span of 13 bases. This CDR3 contains 15 residues. CDR3 sequence (DNA): TGTGCCAGCAGTGAAGTCCGTACGGGAGGTCAGCCCCAGCATTTT. This encodes CASSEVRTGGQPQHF.

This clonotype was seen more than once but under ten times. The chain recombines TRBV20-1 with TRBJ1-1; TRBD1 might be the D (6 bases). The germline CDR1 and CDR2 sequences are DFQATT and SNEGSKA (reference sequence). V gave up 3 bases and J gave up 5 bases, with 10 bases separating them. CDR3 length equals 12 residues. This chain's CDR3 is CSARAGQTEAFF. Here the CDR3 DNA reads TGCAGTGCTAGGGCCGGACAGACTGAAGCTTTCTTT.

In this sample, this clonotype turned up a few times. The chain employs TRBV27 and TRBJ1-2; tentatively, D is TRBD1 (6 bases). This CDR3 is 16 amino acids long. Germline loops: CDR1 MNHEY, CDR2 SMNVEV (reference sequence). Trimming took 5 bases from V and 7 from J, leaving 23 bases between them. CDR3 bases: TGTGCCAGCAGTACCAACCCGGACAGAAGAAGGGGTGGCTACACCTTC. Its protein product is CASSTNPDRRRGGYTF.

This clonotype was seen a few times. This rearrangement joins TRBV20-1 to TRBJ2-7; 9 nucleotides align to TRBD2. Germline V lookup: CDR1 DFQATT, CDR2 SNEGSKA (reference sequence). CDR3 length: 13 residues. V lost 0 bases, J lost 6 bases, and 3 bases stayed unmatched. The CDR3 DNA is TGCAGTGCTAGAGATGGACTAGCGATCGAGCAGTACTTC. Its translation: CSARDGLAIEQYF.

The chain links TRBV7-6 to TRBJ2-2, with 12 positions matching TRBD2. This CDR3 contains 17 residues. V trimming: 5 bases; J trimming: 9 bases; junction bases outside the gene matches: 13. CDR1 and CDR2 (germline): SGHVS, FNYEAQ. The CDR3 spells CASSDSFLAGGPRELFF. DNA for the CDR3: TGTGCCAGCAGCGATTCATTTCTAGCGGGAGGGCCACGGGAGCTGTTTTTT.

This clonotype was seen more than once but under ten times. The V gene is TRBV12-3 or TRBV12-4, the J gene TRBJ2-1; 8 bases agree with TRBD1. The V gene end was trimmed by 7 bases and the J gene end by 4 bases; junction bases not matched to a gene: 6. The CDR3 extends over 14 amino acids. The CDR3: CASTPGTGYNEQFF. The CDR3 bases are TGTGCCAGCACGCCCGGGACAGGTTACAATGAGCAGTTCTTC.

This clonotype was counted a few times. This rearrangement joins TRBV21-1 to TRBJ2-3; the table calls TRBD2, which could not be checked here. TRBV21-1 is listed as a pseudogene. The length of the CDR3 is 21 residues. The CDR3 DNA reads as TGTGCCAGCAGCAAACAACTGCCCGGGACTAGCGAGAGGTCTAGCACAGATACGCAGTATTTT. Protein: CASSKQLPGTSERSSTDTQYF.

This clonotype was counted between two and nine times. This chain uses TRBV4-3 with TRBJ1-1; a weak D match, TRBD1 (5 bases). CDR3 length: 14 residues. Trimming took off 7 bases at V and 1 base at J, with 13 bases between the two ends. Germline V lookup: CDR1 LGHNA, CDR2 YSLEER. DNA for the CDR3: TGCGCCAGCACCCCGGGGGTTGGGAACACTGAAGCTTTCTTT. Its translation: CASTPGVGNTEAFF.

This clonotype was counted ten times or more. V is TRBV6-2 or TRBV6-3 and J is TRBJ1-5, with TRBD1 as a possible D gene (5 bases). Trimming cost V 6 bases and J 2 bases, with 14 bases left between them. From germline, CDR1 is MNHEY and CDR2 SVGEGT. The CDR3 extends over 15 amino acids. The CDR3 DNA sequence: TGTGCCAGCAGGAGCGGAGGGGTAGGCAATCAGCCCCAGCATTTT. Its translation: CASRSGGVGNQPQHF.

This clonotype was picked up a small number of times. V gene TRBV7-6 combines with J gene TRBJ1-2; 9 bases align to TRBD1. This CDR3 is 16 amino acids long. The V gene end was trimmed by 6 bases and the J gene end by 1 base; junction bases not matched to a gene: 9. From germline, CDR1 is SGHVS and CDR2 FNYEAQ. CDR3 sequence (DNA): TGTGCCAGCAGTCAATTGGGGACAGGGAATAACTATGGCTACACCTTC. Translated: CASSQLGTGNNYGYTF.

The rearrangement links TRBV5-1 to TRBJ2-1; 8 nucleotides line up with TRBD2. V was pared by 3 bases and J by 0 bases, with 11 bases of the junction left unmatched. The CDR3 totals 18 residues. Per germline, CDR1 SGHRS and CDR2 YFSETQ. The CDR3 DNA sequence: TGCGCCAGCAGCTCCCGCGGCGGGAGGCAAACCTCCTACAATGAGCAGTTCTTC. Its translation is CASSSRGGRQTSYNEQFF.

A word on this clonotype: Germline and junction disagree at one end, which may indicate a read error. The chain links TRBV12-3 or TRBV12-4 to TRBJ2-1; D is unclear. The CDR3 loop spans 11 amino acids. As DNA, the CDR3 is TGTGCCAGCAGCCGATACAAGGAGCAGTTCTTC. The encoded protein is CASSRYKEQFF.

The V call is TRBV29-1, the J call TRBJ2-3; weak D call: TRBD1 (6 bases). CDR3 length: 14 amino acids. Deletions cut 1 base from V and 3 bases from J, with 11 bases between. Looked up from germline, CDR1 is SQVTM and CDR2 is ANQGSEA. CDR3 region: CSVEVGDTTDTQYF. CDR3 in DNA: TGCAGCGTTGAAGTGGGGGACACTACAGATACGCAGTATTTT.

This clonotype was recorded at least ten times. The chain uses TRBV7-9 and TRBJ1-2; unclear D gene. V was cut by 5 bases and J by 0 bases, with 13 bases left in between. The CDR3 is 15 residues long. Looked up from germline, CDR1 is SEHNR and CDR2 is FQNEAQ (reference sequence). The CDR3 bases are TGTGCCAGCAGCAAAAGGGCAGACTCTAACTATGGCTACACCTTC. This encodes CASSKRADSNYGYTF.

This clonotype occurred a few times. V is TRBV11-2 and J is TRBJ2-3, with 15 bases identical to TRBD2. Germline loops: CDR1 SGHAT, CDR2 FQNNGV. Unmatched junction bases numbered 9, after V lost 7 bases and J lost 1 base. The CDR3 is made up of 18 amino acids. As DNA, the CDR3 is TGTGCCAGCACCCCTGGGACTAGCGGGGGGCGAGGCACAGATACGCAGTATTTT. Translated: CASTPGTSGGRGTDTQYF. The whole variable domain, remainder taken from reference TRBV11-2 and TRBJ2-3, is EAGVAQSPRYKIIEKRQSVAFWCNPISGHATLYWYQQILGQGPKLLIQFQNNGVVDDSQLPKDRFSAERLKGVDSTLKIQPAKLEDSAVYLCASTPGTSGGRGTDTQYFGPGTRLTVL.

This clonotype turned up a few times. This chain uses TRBV12-3 or TRBV12-4 with TRBJ1-1; 9 bases map to TRBD1. The length of the CDR3 is 15 residues. J gave up 4 bases and V 6 bases, and 9 bases lay outside the gene matches. Here the CDR3 reads CASRGRDRATTEAFF. The CDR3 coding sequence is TGTGCCAGCAGGGGCCGGGACAGGGCCACCACTGAAGCTTTCTTT.

The V call is TRBV7-9, the J call TRBJ2-3; 7 nucleotides align to TRBD2. CDR1 is SEHNR and CDR2 is FQNEAQ in the germline V gene (reference sequence). The CDR3 totals 17 residues. Losses at the gene ends were 7 bases for V and 2 bases for J; bases not matched to a gene: 15. DNA for the CDR3: TGTGCCAGCAAGGCCGAACGGGGCGGGAGTTTCACAGATACGCAGTATTTT. The encoded protein is CASKAERGGSFTDTQYF.

This clonotype has more than one count but fewer than ten. The chain uses TRBV10-3 and TRBJ2-5; 10 bases are a match to TRBD2. The CDR3 is made up of 17 amino acids. The germline V gene has CDR1 ENHRY and CDR2 SYGVKD. V lost 5 bases, J lost 5 bases, and 14 bases stayed unmatched. The CDR3 here is CAISPESSGGTEETQYF. In nucleotides, the CDR3 is TGTGCCATCAGTCCCGAGTCTAGCGGGGGAACGGAGGAGACCCAGTACTTC.

The rearrangement uses TRBV7-2 and TRBJ1-2; D gene ambiguous. V was pared by 1 base and J by 4 bases, with 16 bases between. Germline V gives CDR1 SGHTA, CDR2 FQGNSA. The CDR3 has 16 amino acids. The CDR3 nucleotides are TGTGCCAGCAGCTTAGGAGGCTTAGAGGTCATCTATGGCTACACCTTC. It yields the protein CASSLGGLEVIYGYTF.

This clonotype was picked up a small number of times. The chain is built from TRBV20-1 and TRBJ2-6; D not certain. The V gene lost 0 bases and the J gene lost 0 bases, with 6 bases spanning the gap. CDR1 and CDR2 (germline): DFQATT, SNEGSKA (reference sequence). The CDR3 is made up of 15 amino acids. CDR3 amino acids: CSARDSSSGANVLTF. The DNA for the CDR3 is TGCAGTGCTAGAGACAGTAGCTCTGGGGCCAACGTCCTGACTTTC.

The chain carries TRBV5-1 and TRBJ1-1; 9 bases map to TRBD1. Germline V gene data show CDR1 as SGHRS and CDR2 as YFSETQ. V lost 4 bases, J lost 3 bases, and 4 bases stayed unmatched. The CDR3 covers 14 residues. DNA of the CDR3: TGCGCCAGCAGCAACCGGGACAGGGACACTGAAGCTTTCTTT. This encodes CASSNRDRDTEAFF.